The 7 T cell receptor beta chains listed next were all sequenced from one sample in a study of Ad26.COV2.S vaccination and SARS-CoV-2 variants. Documented treatment: around 19 received Ad26.COV2.S at low or high dose, single or two shots; roughly five received placebo; per-sample allocation not given. Material that was analyzed had been drawn on day 63 after the first vaccine or placebo injection. Only in-frame clones appear in the TCRdb table, and some are missing; sequencing was by immunoSEQ multiplex PCR. The sample yields roughly 380,000 clones, around 84% seen once. This specimen was peripheral blood, taken in a trial of Ad26.COV2.S vaccine versus placebo. The receptors originated from a person between 18 and 59 years old who received the Ad26.COV2.S COVID-19 vaccine or a placebo.

A single count supports this clone. This rearrangement joins TRBV28 to TRBJ1-3; D gene uncertain. The V end was cut by 3 bases, the J end by 5 bases, with 8 bases between. The V gene's germline CDR1 is MDHEN and CDR2 SYDVKM. This CDR3 contains 13 residues. As DNA, the CDR3 is TGTGCCAGCAGTTTGATGGCTCGAAACACCATATATTTT. Its translation: CASSLMARNTIYF.

This clone has ten or more counts. V usage is TRBV5-1 and J usage is TRBJ2-1; unclear D gene. CDR1 and CDR2 from the germline V gene are SGHRS and YFSETQ. Trimming pared 0 bases from V and 11 bases from J, leaving 6 bases between. This CDR3 has 11 residues. The CDR3 loop reads CASSLEVQQFF. The CDR3 nucleotides read TGCGCCAGCAGCTTGGAAGTGCAGCAGTTCTTC.

J is TRBJ2-7 and V is TRBV21-1; the D call in the table, TRBD2, was not verified against the DNA. TRBV21-1 is described as a pseudogene. This CDR3 contains 15 residues. In DNA form, the CDR3 reads TGTGCCAGCAGCAGACTAGCGGGAGGACCCTACGAGCAGTACTTC. Protein: CASSRLAGGPYEQYF.

The V and J genes are TRBV27 and TRBJ2-7, with TRBD1 matching over 7 bases. CDR1 MNHEY and CDR2 SMNVEV come from the germline V gene (reference sequence). V shed 2 bases and J 2 bases; nucleotides not matched to a gene: 9. The CDR3 is 16 residues long. Here the CDR3 DNA reads TGTGCCAGCAGTTTAGCTCCGGGACAGACCGCCTACGAGCAGTACTTC. Protein product: CASSLAPGQTAYEQYF.

The rearrangement joins TRBV4-3 to TRBJ2-1; a weak D match, TRBD2 (6 bases). Germline V gene lookup returns CDR1 LGHNA and CDR2 YSLEER. This CDR3 is 14 amino acids long. The V gene lost 1 base and the J gene lost 2 bases, with 6 bases spanning the gap. Written as DNA, the CDR3 is TGCGCCAGCAGCCAAGCGGGGGCCTACAATGAGCAGTTCTTC. Translation gives CASSQAGAYNEQFF.

The chain links TRBV7-9 to TRBJ1-3; TRBD1 might be the D (5 bases). The CDR3 extends over 15 amino acids. V was cut by 1 base and J by 0 bases, with 7 bases left in between. Per the germline V gene, CDR1 is SEHNR and CDR2 is FQNEAQ (reference sequence). As DNA, the CDR3 is TGTGCCAGCAGCTTAGGGGGCACCTCTGGAAACACCATATATTTT. Its translation is CASSLGGTSGNTIYF.

Many counts were recorded for this clone. The genes are TRBV7-9 and TRBJ1-4; D unclear. This CDR3 has 16 amino acids. V lost 0 bases and J lost 7, with 15 bases in between. Per germline, CDR1 SEHNR and CDR2 FQNEAQ (reference sequence). The CDR3 reads CASSLALGLSGEKLFF. CDR3 nucleotides: TGTGCCAGCAGCTTAGCGCTAGGACTCTCGGGTGAAAAACTGTTTTTT.